This T cell receptor (beta chain) was sequenced for a study of T cells after yellow fever vaccination. TCRdb analysed the 5' RACE reads with MiXCR anew, one entry per CDR3 protein. This sample carries about 240,000 distinct CDR3 sequences, about 7.1% of them seen once, and the ten largest clones take about 0.9%. In the case of this clonotype: Its antigen is undetermined.

Germline values: CDR1 SQVTM, CDR2 ANQGSEA. J was trimmed by 5 bases and V by 6 bases; bases with no gene match: 19. This CDR3 region has 18 residues. Findings of the study overall: Most primary-vaccination clones reappeared after the booster (about 97% CD4, 75% to 90% CD8).

The chain recombines TRBV29-1 with TRBJ2-2, with 9 nucleotides matching TRBD2. The sequence derives from a man aged 25 to 40 who received the YFV17D yellow fever vaccine. The material was CD4+ T cells sorted from PBMCs, obtained 15 days after the yellow fever booster vaccination. CDR3 amino acids: CSVFDQSLAGARTGELFF. The CDR3 nucleotides read TGCAGCGTCTTCGACCAATCTTTAGCGGGAGCGCGGACCGGGGAGCTGTTTTTT.